Listed below are T cell receptor beta chains from one sample, sequenced in a study of cytomegalovirus exposure and HLA in healthy donors. Clones were read by immunoSEQ multiplex PCR, and TCRdb kept only the in-frame ones, dropping some. The sample includes 120,000 to 150,000 clones, roughly 76% of them seen just once. Sequenced: PBMCs. The receptors shown here come from a man aged 18 to 29 in good health and CMV-seronegative. Both conserved end residues are part of each CDR3. The order of the fields is CDR3 protein, CDR3 DNA, D gene, clone size, J gene, V gene. The D gene is left open where the match is weak. Rows may omit the clone size; those that give it use once, few, many or a size class.

CASSLGTDIPLHF TGTGCCAGCAGCTTGGGGACAGACATACCCCTCCACTTT . . TRBJ1-6 TRBV5-6
CASPGQGAQPQHF TGCGCCAGCCCCGGACAGGGGGCACAGCCCCAGCATTTT TRBD1 few TRBJ1-5 TRBV5-1
CASSQGSVVSEQFF TGTGCCAGCTCACAGGGGTCCGTTGTTAGTGAGCAGTTCTTC . . TRBJ2-1 TRBV18
CASSQEGGGALLYTF TGTGCCAGCAGCCAAGAAGGTGGCGGGGCGCTACTCTACACCTTC . . TRBJ1-2 TRBV4-2
CASSLLRDGYTF TGTGCCAGCAGCCTCCTCCGGGATGGCTACACCTTC . . TRBJ1-2 TRBV5-4
CATSRDLGGRAREQFF TGTGCCACCAGCAGAGATTTGGGCGGGAGGGCCCGTGAGCAGTTCTTC TRBD2 . TRBJ2-1 TRBV15
CASSSAGGPTANYGYTF TGCGCCAGCAGCTCGGCAGGGGGCCCGACAGCTAACTATGGCTACACCTTC TRBD1 . TRBJ1-2 TRBV5-1
CASSPREGITDTQYF TGTGCCAGCTCACCAAGGGAGGGCATCACAGATACGCAGTATTTT TRBD2 . TRBJ2-3 TRBV18
CASSLADRVLEQYF TGTGCCAGCAGCTTAGCCGACAGGGTTCTCGAGCAGTACTTC TRBD1 . TRBJ2-7 TRBV7-8
CASSSLGTGYEKLFF TGTGCCAGCAGTTCCCTTGGGACAGGGTATGAAAAACTGTTTTTT TRBD1 . TRBJ1-4 TRBV27
CASSVGVRGDRDYGYTF TGTGCCAGCAGCGTAGGAGTCCGGGGGGACAGGGACTATGGCTACACCTTC TRBD1 . TRBJ1-2 TRBV9
CASSLETGRIVYGYTF TGTGCCAGCAGCTTAGAAACAGGTCGAATTGTCTATGGCTACACCTTC . . TRBJ1-2 TRBV7-9
CASSEEASGSSGELFF TGTGCCAGCAGTGAAGAGGCCAGCGGGAGCTCCGGGGAGCTGTTTTTT TRBD2 few TRBJ2-2 TRBV6-1
CASSPADTTNEKLFF TGTGCCAGCAGTCCCGCAGATACAACTAATGAAAAACTGTTTTTT . few TRBJ1-4 TRBV28